The 27 T cell receptor beta chains reported below all come from one sample, sequenced in a study of blood T cell repertoires in COVID-19. Measured with immunoSEQ multiplex PCR; TCRdb has only the in-frame clones, and not every one. This table has 60,000 to 75,000 clones, 87% appearing once. The sample comprised peripheral blood. These receptors were obtained from a man aged 50-59 years with active COVID-19.

J is TRBJ2-2 and V is TRBV2; D unclear. Germline assignment: CDR1 SNHLY and CDR2 FYNNEI. The CDR3 runs 12 residues. Trimming took 6 bases from V and 5 from J, leaving 7 bases between them. The CDR3 DNA sequence: TGTGCCAGCAGGGCAGGTACCGGGGAGCTGTTTTTT. Encoded protein: CASRAGTGELFF. Using reference TRBV2 and TRBJ2-2 for the parts outside the CDR3, the full variable domain is EPEVTQTPSHQVTQMGQEVILRCVPISNHLYFYWYRQILGQKVEFLVSFYNNEISEKSEIFDDQFSVERPDGSNFTLKIRSTKLEDSAMYFCASRAGTGELFFGEGSRLTVL.

V is TRBV5-6 and J is TRBJ1-6; D may be TRBD1 (5 bases). Per the germline V gene, CDR1 is SGHDT and CDR2 is YYEEEE. The V gene lost 5 bases and the J gene lost 1 base, with 7 bases spanning the gap. This CDR3 has 14 amino acids. In DNA, the CDR3 is TGTGCCAGCAGATACAGGTCCTATAATTCACCCCTCCACTTT. This codes for CASRYRSYNSPLHF.

The chain combines TRBV7-9 with TRBJ1-2; D might be TRBD1 (5 bases). Germline loops: CDR1 SEHNR, CDR2 FQNEAQ (reference sequence). There are 15 residues in the CDR3. Trimming left V 1 base short and J 4 bases short, with 13 bases between. The CDR3 region has the DNA TGTGCCAGCAGCTTAGAGGGGTCCGGGGGCTATGGCTACACCTTC. This encodes CASSLEGSGGYGYTF. The complete variable domain, with remaining parts taken from reference TRBV7-9 and TRBJ1-2, reads DTGVSQNPRHKITKRGQNVTFRCDPISEHNRLYWYRQTLGQGPEFLTYFQNEAQLEKSRLLSDRFSAERPKGSFSTLEIQRTEQGDSAMYLCASSLEGSGGYGYTFGSGTRLTVV.

Here the CDR3 reads CASRTGLAGDNEQFF. CDR3 nucleotides: TGTGCCAGCAGAACCGGACTAGCGGGGGACAATGAGCAGTTCTTC. The rearrangement links TRBV28 to TRBJ2-1; 13 nucleotides agree with TRBD2. The CDR3 length is 15 residues. J was trimmed by 5 bases and V by 6 bases; bases with no gene match: 4. Germline CDR1 is MDHEN and CDR2 is SYDVKM. The full variable domain, with the rest looked up from reference TRBV28 and TRBJ2-1, is DVKVTQSSRYLVKRTGEKVFLECVQDMDHENMFWYRQDPGLGLRLIYFSYDVKMKEKGDIPEGYSVSREKKERFSLILESASTNQTSMYLCASRTGLAGDNEQFFGPGTRLTVL.

J is TRBJ1-1 and V is TRBV5-1; D unresolved. Germline CDR1 is SGHRS and CDR2 is YFSETQ. This CDR3 spans 13 amino acids. Trimming stripped 1 base from V and 6 bases from J, with 10 bases between. The DNA of the CDR3 is TGCGCCAGCAGCTTGATCAGTAGCGCTGAAGCTTTCTTT. Its protein product is CASSLISSAEAFF. The entire variable domain, with the rest obtained from reference TRBV5-1 and TRBJ1-1, is as follows: KAGVTQTPRYLIKTRGQQVTLSCSPISGHRSVSWYQQTPGQGLQFLFEYFSETQRNKGNFPGRFSGRQFSNSRSEMNVSTLELGDSALYLCASSLISSAEAFFGQGTRLTVV.

This clone was observed a single time. The chain has TRBV15 and TRBJ1-2, with a possible D match to TRBD1 (6 bases). Trimming removed 0 bases at V and 7 bases at J, with 15 bases between. CDR1 LNHNV and CDR2 YYDKDF come from the germline V gene (reference sequence). This CDR3 contains 15 residues. The CDR3 is CATSRDGQGFPGYTF. The CDR3 region has the DNA TGTGCCACCAGCAGAGATGGCCAGGGGTTCCCTGGCTACACCTTC.

This rearrangement joins TRBV4-3 to TRBJ2-7; 7 bases agree with TRBD2. In germline, CDR1 is LGHNA, CDR2 YSLEER. V lost 0 bases and J lost 5; bases outside the gene matches: 10. This CDR3 contains 16 residues. In nucleotides, the CDR3 is TGCGCCAGCAGCCAAGATTCCTTCGGGGGGAAAGACGAGCAGTACTTC. It yields the protein CASSQDSFGGKDEQYF.

This clone was seen a single time. V is TRBV5-6 and J is TRBJ2-3; 12 nucleotides line up with TRBD2. CDR1 is SGHDT and CDR2 is YYEEEE in the germline V gene. CDR3 size: 19 residues. The V segment lost 0 bases and the J segment 3 bases; nucleotides outside the gene matches: 11. CDR3 region: CASSLGLAGVMRETDTQYF. The CDR3, as DNA: TGTGCCAGCAGCTTGGGACTAGCGGGAGTGATGCGAGAGACAGATACGCAGTATTTT.

The J gene is TRBJ2-6, the V gene TRBV15, with 9 bases that match TRBD1. In germline, CDR1 is LNHNV, CDR2 YYDKDF (reference sequence). J gave up 4 bases and V 3 bases, and 10 bases lay outside the gene matches. This CDR3 spans 18 amino acids. The CDR3 nucleotides read TGTGCCACCAGCAGGGGGTCGGACAGGGGTAAAGGGGCCAACGTCCTGACTTTC. This encodes CATSRGSDRGKGANVLTF.

This clone came up once. The V call is TRBV4-1, the J call TRBJ1-2; 7 positions match TRBD1. Unmatched junction bases numbered 2, after V lost 5 bases and J lost 2 bases. Germline CDR1 is MGHRA and CDR2 is YSYEKL. This CDR3 has 13 amino acids. As DNA, the CDR3 is TGCGCCAGCAGCGAACAGGGGAACTATGGCTACACCTTC. As protein: CASSEQGNYGYTF.

The chain has TRBV11-2 and TRBJ2-7; no clear D gene. Trimming shortened V by 5 bases and J by 2 bases, and 13 bases separated the two germline ends. The CDR3 has 14 residues. Per germline, CDR1 SGHAT and CDR2 FQNNGV. CDR3 in amino acids: CASSRVTTAYEQYF. The CDR3 nucleotides are TGTGCCAGCAGCCGGGTGACCACTGCCTACGAGCAGTACTTC.

V and J are TRBV19 and TRBJ1-5; TRBD1 is a possible D gene (6 bases). V lost 3 bases and J 3 bases, leaving 12 bases between the germline ends. CDR3 size: 15 residues. Germline CDR1 and CDR2: LNHDA and SQIVND (reference sequence). The CDR3 region has the DNA TGTGCCAGTAGTATGAAAGGACAGCCCAATCAGCCCCAGCATTTT. Translation gives CASSMKGQPNQPQHF.

This chain uses TRBV19 with TRBJ2-5; D call uncertain. V was shortened by 0 bases and J by 1 base, with 9 bases between the two germline ends. Germline V gives CDR1 LNHDA, CDR2 SQIVND (reference sequence). The CDR3 covers 15 residues. For the CDR3, the DNA is TGTGCCAGTAGTATAGATGGCTACAGCCAAGAGACCCAGTACTTC. Its protein product is CASSIDGYSQETQYF.

This sequence joins TRBV20-1 and TRBJ1-2; a possible D gene is TRBD1 (6 bases). CDR1 DFQATT and CDR2 SNEGSKA come from the germline V gene (reference sequence). This CDR3 has 14 amino acids. The V and J ends lost 3 bases and 3 bases respectively, with 14 bases between them. The CDR3 protein is CSASFPQGDYGYTF. For the CDR3, the DNA is TGCAGTGCTAGTTTCCCACAGGGAGACTATGGCTACACCTTC.

A few counts support this clone. The chain links TRBV28 to TRBJ2-7, with D perhaps TRBD1 (5 bases). Trimming cost V 5 bases and J 3 bases, with 14 bases left between them. The CDR3 runs 14 residues. Germline CDR1 reads MDHEN; CDR2 reads SYDVKM. CDR3 region: CASSPFQGNYEQYF. The CDR3 DNA is TGTGCCAGCAGTCCGTTTCAGGGAAACTACGAGCAGTACTTC.

The chain is built from TRBV4-1 and TRBJ1-5; no clear D gene. The CDR3 totals 15 residues. V was cut by 1 base and J by 3 bases, with 10 bases left in between. CDR1 and CDR2 (germline): MGHRA, YSYEKL. DNA of the CDR3: TGCGCCAGCAGCCAAGGGAGGGCCTTCAATCAGCCCCAGCATTTT. Encoded protein: CASSQGRAFNQPQHF.

The chain couples TRBV2 to TRBJ2-7; 11 bases line up with TRBD2. Germline assignment: CDR1 SNHLY and CDR2 FYNNEI. This CDR3 contains 14 residues. Trimming removed 8 bases from V and 5 bases from J; junction bases left unmatched: 8. For the CDR3, the DNA is TGTGCCAGCTCCGCCCTAGCGGGAGGTAACGAGCAGTACTTC. Protein sequence: CASSALAGGNEQYF.

The V gene is TRBV29-1, the J gene TRBJ2-7, with 7 bases aligning to TRBD1. CDR1 and CDR2 from the germline V gene are SQVTM and ANQGSEA. The length of the CDR3 is 15 residues. Losses at the gene ends were 4 bases for V and 0 bases for J; bases not matched to a gene: 9. CDR3 in amino acids: CSVGVGRGISYEQYF. DNA of the CDR3: TGCAGCGTTGGGGTGGGCAGGGGGATCTCCTACGAGCAGTACTTC.

This clone was counted a few times. The chain has TRBV7-3 and TRBJ1-3, with 7 bases fitting TRBD1. Losses at the gene ends were 1 base for V and 9 bases for J; bases not matched to a gene: 6. Germline values: CDR1 SGHTA, CDR2 FQGTGA. This CDR3 is 14 amino acids long. CDR3: CASSLMLTGSTIYF. The CDR3 DNA sequence: TGTGCCAGCAGCTTAATGCTGACAGGGAGCACCATATATTTT.

The chain employs TRBV12-3 or TRBV12-4 and TRBJ2-1; 11 bases align to TRBD1. The CDR3 length is 13 residues. V trimming: 0 bases; J trimming: 14 bases; junction bases outside the gene matches: 3. The CDR3 spells CASSLAAGQGEFF. The CDR3 DNA reads as TGTGCCAGCAGTTTAGCGGCGGGACAGGGGGAGTTCTTC.

This clone was seen only once. The J gene is TRBJ1-4, the V gene TRBV7-9; D is unresolved. The V end lost 1 base, the J end lost 0 bases, and 9 bases lay between the germline ends. Germline CDR1 and CDR2: SEHNR and FQNEAQ (reference sequence). This CDR3 is 16 amino acids long. CDR3 bases: TGTGCCAGCAGCTTAGTTAACACAGCAACTAATGAAAAACTGTTTTTT. It is translated as CASSLVNTATNEKLFF.

The CDR3 DNA reads TGTGCCAGCAGCTTTCTTCTCCAAGAGACCCAGTACTTC. This sequence encodes CASSFLLQETQYF. This chain uses TRBV11-1 with TRBJ2-5; D ambiguous. Germline V lookup: CDR1 SGHAT, CDR2 FQDESV (reference sequence). Trimming removed 3 bases at V and 1 base at J, with 6 bases between. The CDR3 covers 13 residues. The whole variable domain, filled in from reference TRBV11-1 and TRBJ2-5, reads EAEVAQSPRYKITEKSQAVAFWCDPISGHATLYWYRQILGQGPELLVQFQDESVVDDSQLPKDRFSAERLKGVDSTLKIQPAELGDSAMYLCASSFLLQETQYFGPGTRLLVL.

The V and J genes are TRBV6-5 and TRBJ2-5; tentative D call: TRBD2 (5 bases). Trimming removed 8 bases from V and 4 bases from J, with 17 bases in between. CDR3 length: 14 residues. Germline V gene lookup returns CDR1 MNHEY and CDR2 SVGAGI. The CDR3 sequence: CASAPLAPGETQYF. The CDR3 coding sequence is TGTGCCAGCGCCCCCCTAGCCCCTGGAGAGACCCAGTACTTC.

The V call is TRBV29-1, the J call TRBJ2-5, with 11 bases identical to TRBD2. In germline, CDR1 is SQVTM, CDR2 ANQGSEA. The CDR3 has 14 amino acids. J gave up 1 base and V 5 bases, and 3 bases lay outside the gene matches. The DNA of the CDR3 is TGCAGCGTTCAGGGACTAGCGGCCCAAGAGACCCAGTACTTC. Its translation: CSVQGLAAQETQYF.

The V and J genes are TRBV4-3 and TRBJ2-3; D may be TRBD2 (6 bases). Germline assignment: CDR1 LGHNA and CDR2 YSLEER. The CDR3 length is 17 residues. V lost 0 bases to trimming and J lost 0 bases, with 13 bases between them. Here the CDR3 DNA reads TGCGCCAGCAGCCAAGATTTGGGACTGATAAGCACAGATACGCAGTATTTT. Translating gives CASSQDLGLISTDTQYF.

V is TRBV19 and J is TRBJ1-4; perhaps TRBD1 as D (6 bases). CDR1 and CDR2 from the germline V gene are LNHDA and SQIVND (reference sequence). This CDR3 comprises 15 residues. V was shortened by 5 bases and J by 7 bases, with 17 bases between the two germline ends. The CDR3 spells CASSDRWQGSEKLFF. The CDR3 DNA reads TGTGCCAGTAGTGATCGGTGGCAGGGGTCTGAAAAACTGTTTTTT.

The chain couples TRBV9 to TRBJ2-7; 7 positions agree with TRBD2. Germline CDR1 SGDLS, CDR2 YYNGEE. This CDR3 is 16 amino acids long. The trim removed 0 bases at V and 5 bases at J, leaving 11 bases unmatched. CDR3 DNA sequence: TGTGCCAGCAGCGTAGGGGTGGAGCGGGATAGCAACGAGCAGTACTTC. Translation gives CASSVGVERDSNEQYF.